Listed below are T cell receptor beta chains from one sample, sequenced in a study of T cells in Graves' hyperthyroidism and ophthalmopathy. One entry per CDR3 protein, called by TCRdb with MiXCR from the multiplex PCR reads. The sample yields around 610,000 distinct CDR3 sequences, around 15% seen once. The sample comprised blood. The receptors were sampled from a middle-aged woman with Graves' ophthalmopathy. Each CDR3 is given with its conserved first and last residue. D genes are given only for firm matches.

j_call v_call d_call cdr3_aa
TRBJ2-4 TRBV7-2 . CASSPGAGRQAENIQYF
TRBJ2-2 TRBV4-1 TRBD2 CASSHPAGVSDGELFF
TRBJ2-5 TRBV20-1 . CSAATDIGQETQYF
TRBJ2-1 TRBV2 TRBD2 CASSVLASGDNEQFF
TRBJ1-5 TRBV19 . CASSILHNRGNQPQHF
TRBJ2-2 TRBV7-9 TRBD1 CASSFSTGLTGELFF
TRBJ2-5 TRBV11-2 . CASSLDQGRRETQYF
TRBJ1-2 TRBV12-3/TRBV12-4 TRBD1 CASNPTGLAYGYTF
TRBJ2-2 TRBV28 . CASGVTGELFF
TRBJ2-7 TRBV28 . CASSLYPGDEQYF
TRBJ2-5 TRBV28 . CASRTVKETQYF
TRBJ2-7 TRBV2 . CASSGAGSFSYEQYF
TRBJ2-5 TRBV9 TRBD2 CASSVGSGGETQYF
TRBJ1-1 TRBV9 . CASSVGGGRTEAFF
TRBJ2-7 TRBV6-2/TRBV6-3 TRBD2 CASTQRAGGPQYF
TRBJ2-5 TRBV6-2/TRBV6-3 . CASRPLDRPQETQYF
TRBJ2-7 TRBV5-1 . CASAFGIGVTSREQYF
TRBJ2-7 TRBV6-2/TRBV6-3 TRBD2 CASSYVPRTSGGPSYEQYF